Shown below are 2 T cell receptor beta chains from a single sample sequenced in a study of T cell therapy after organ transplantation. Their target antigens are unknown. Method: immunoSEQ multiplex PCR; TCRdb's copy keeps in-frame clones and lacks some. The table lists approximately 20,000 clones, about 81% of them singletons. Time point meaning: 4-8 weeks after completion of therapy. The source material was CD8+ T cells from blood, sampled after autologous CMV-specific T cell therapy. The receptor set was obtained from a human patient who had received a solid organ transplant and had CMV disease. Certain T cells may be donor cells from the graft.

The table lists this clone with a few counts. This chain links TRBV30 with TRBJ1-1; D remains ambiguous. Per the germline V gene, CDR1 is GTSNPN and CDR2 is SVGIG (reference sequence). The CDR3 extends over 10 amino acids. V was trimmed by 1 base and J by 6 bases, leaving 3 bases between them. CDR3 in amino acids: CAWSEAEAFF. The CDR3 DNA reads TGTGCCTGGAGTGAGGCTGAAGCTTTCTTT.

The chain uses TRBV27 and TRBJ2-1; 7 positions agree with TRBD1. After removal of 6 bases from V and 3 bases from J, the junction contained 5 bases not matched to a gene. CDR1 and CDR2 from the germline V gene are MNHEY and SMNVEV (reference sequence). The CDR3 is 14 amino acids. The CDR3 sequence: CASSDRDYYNEQFF. DNA of the CDR3: TGTGCCAGCAGCGACAGGGATTACTACAATGAGCAGTTCTTC.